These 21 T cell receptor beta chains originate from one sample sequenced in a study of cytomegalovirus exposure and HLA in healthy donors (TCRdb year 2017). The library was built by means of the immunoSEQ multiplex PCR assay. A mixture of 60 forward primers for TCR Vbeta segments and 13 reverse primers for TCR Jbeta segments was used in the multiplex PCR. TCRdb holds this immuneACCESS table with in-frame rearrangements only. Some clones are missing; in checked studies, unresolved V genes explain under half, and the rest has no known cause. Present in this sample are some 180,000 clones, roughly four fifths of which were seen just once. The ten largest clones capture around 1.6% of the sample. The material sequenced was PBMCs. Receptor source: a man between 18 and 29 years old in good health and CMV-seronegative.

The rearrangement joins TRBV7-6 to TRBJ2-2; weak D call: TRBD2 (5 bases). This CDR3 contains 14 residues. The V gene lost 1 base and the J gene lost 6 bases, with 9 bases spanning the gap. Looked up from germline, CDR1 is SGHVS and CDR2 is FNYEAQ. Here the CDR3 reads CASSLGRAPGELFF. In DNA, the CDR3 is TGTGCCAGCAGCTTAGGGCGGGCCCCCGGGGAGCTGTTTTTT.

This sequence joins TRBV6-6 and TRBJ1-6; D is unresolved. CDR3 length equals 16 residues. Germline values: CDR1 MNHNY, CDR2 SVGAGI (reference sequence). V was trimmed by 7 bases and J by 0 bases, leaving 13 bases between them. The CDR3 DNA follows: TGTGCCAGCACCTCCCCCAGTTTCTCCTATAATTCACCCCTCCACTTT. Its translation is CASTSPSFSYNSPLHF.

The CDR3 nucleotides read TGTGCCAGCAGCGGGAGGACAGGGGCGAACAATCAGCCCCAGCATTTT. Protein product: CASSGRTGANNQPQHF. This chain connects TRBV6-6 to TRBJ1-5; 9 bases are a match to TRBD1. J lost 3 bases, V lost 6 bases, and 9 bases had no gene match. The CDR3 runs 16 residues. CDR1 is MNHNY, CDR2 SVGAGI, per germline (reference sequence).

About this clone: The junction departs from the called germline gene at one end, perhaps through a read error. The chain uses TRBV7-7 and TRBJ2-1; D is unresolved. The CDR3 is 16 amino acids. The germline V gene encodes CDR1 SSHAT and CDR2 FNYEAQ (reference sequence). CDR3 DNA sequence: TGTGCTAGCAGCCCCGGTCGGGTGGTAGTAAGCAATGAGCAGTTCTTC. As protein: CASSPGRVVVSNEQFF.

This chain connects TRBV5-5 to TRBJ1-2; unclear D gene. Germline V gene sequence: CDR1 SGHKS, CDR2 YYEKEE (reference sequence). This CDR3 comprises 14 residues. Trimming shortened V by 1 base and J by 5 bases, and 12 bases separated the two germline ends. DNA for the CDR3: TGTGCCAGCAGCTTGAGTGACACCCTTTATGGCTACACCTTC. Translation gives CASSLSDTLYGYTF.

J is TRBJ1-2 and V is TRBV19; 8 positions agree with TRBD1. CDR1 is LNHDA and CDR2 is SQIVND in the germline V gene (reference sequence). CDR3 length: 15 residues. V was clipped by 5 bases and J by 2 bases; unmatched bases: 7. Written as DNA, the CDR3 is TGTGCCAGTAGTGAAGGACAGGGTCCAAACTATGGCTACACCTTC. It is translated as CASSEGQGPNYGYTF.

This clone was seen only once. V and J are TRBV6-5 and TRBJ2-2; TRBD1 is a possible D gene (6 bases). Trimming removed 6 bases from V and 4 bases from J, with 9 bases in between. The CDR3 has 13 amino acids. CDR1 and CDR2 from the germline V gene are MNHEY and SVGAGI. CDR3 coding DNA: TGTGCCAGCAGACGGACAGCCACCGGGGAGCTGTTTTTT. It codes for CASRRTATGELFF.

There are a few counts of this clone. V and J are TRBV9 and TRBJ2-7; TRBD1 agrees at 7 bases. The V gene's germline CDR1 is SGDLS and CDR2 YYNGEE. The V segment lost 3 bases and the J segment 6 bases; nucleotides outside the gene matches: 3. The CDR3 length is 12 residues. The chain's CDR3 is CASSATGFEQYF. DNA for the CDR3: TGTGCCAGCAGCGCGACAGGGTTCGAGCAGTACTTC.

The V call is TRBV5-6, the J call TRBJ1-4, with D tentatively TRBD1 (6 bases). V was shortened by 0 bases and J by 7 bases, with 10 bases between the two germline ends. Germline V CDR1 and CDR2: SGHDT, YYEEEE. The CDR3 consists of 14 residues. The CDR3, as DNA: TGTGCCAGCAGCTTGGGGGGGCTACGTGAAAAACTGTTTTTT. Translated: CASSLGGLREKLFF.

This CDR3 is CASSLVGGAGANVLTF. The CDR3 bases are TGTGCCAGCAGCTTAGTAGGGGGTGCCGGGGCCAACGTCCTGACTTTC. This chain links TRBV7-9 with TRBJ2-6; weak D call: TRBD1 (6 bases). V lost 1 base to trimming and J lost 4 bases, with 11 bases between them. The CDR3 has 16 amino acids. The germline V gene has CDR1 SEHNR and CDR2 FQNEAQ (reference sequence).

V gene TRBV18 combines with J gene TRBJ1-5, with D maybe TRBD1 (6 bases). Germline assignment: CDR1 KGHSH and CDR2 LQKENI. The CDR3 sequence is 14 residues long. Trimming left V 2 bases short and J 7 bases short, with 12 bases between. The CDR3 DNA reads TGTGCCAGCTCACCAACGGGGGGCTACCAGCCCCAGCATTTT. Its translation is CASSPTGGYQPQHF. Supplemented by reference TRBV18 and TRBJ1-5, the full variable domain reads NAGVMQNPRHLVRRRGQEARLRCSPMKGHSHVYWYRQLPEEGLKFMVYLQKENIIDESGMPKERFSAEFPKEGPSILRIQQVVRGDSAAYFCASSPTGGYQPQHFGDGTRLSIL.

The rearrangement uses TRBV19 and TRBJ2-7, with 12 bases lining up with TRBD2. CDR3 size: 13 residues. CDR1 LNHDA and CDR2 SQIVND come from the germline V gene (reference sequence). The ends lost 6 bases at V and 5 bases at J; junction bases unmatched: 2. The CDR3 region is CASSLAGGNEQYF. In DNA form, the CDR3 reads TGTGCCAGTAGCCTAGCGGGAGGGAACGAGCAGTACTTC.

In nucleotides, the CDR3 is TGTGCCAGCAGTCCGGGACTAGCGAGAGATGAGCAGTTCTTC. Amino acids: CASSPGLARDEQFF. The chain employs TRBV27 and TRBJ2-1; 10 bases match TRBD2. The CDR3 runs to 14 residues. Germline values: CDR1 MNHEY, CDR2 SMNVEV (reference sequence). The ends lost 5 bases at V and 8 bases at J; junction bases unmatched: 6.

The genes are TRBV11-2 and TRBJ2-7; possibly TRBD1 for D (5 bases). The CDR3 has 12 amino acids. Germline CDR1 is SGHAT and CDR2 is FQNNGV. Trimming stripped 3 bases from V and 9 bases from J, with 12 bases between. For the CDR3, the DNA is TGTGCCAGCAGCTTGGGGCAGTCTGGGCAGTACTTC. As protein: CASSLGQSGQYF.

CDR3 in DNA: TGTGCCAGCAGTTCAACAGGGGCTGGAAACACCATATATTTT. It yields the protein CASSSTGAGNTIYF. The chain links TRBV27 to TRBJ1-3; the match to TRBD1 covers 7 bases. The CDR3 consists of 14 residues. The germline V gene has CDR1 MNHEY and CDR2 SMNVEV (reference sequence). Trimming cost V 4 bases and J 2 bases; bases outside gene matches: 2.

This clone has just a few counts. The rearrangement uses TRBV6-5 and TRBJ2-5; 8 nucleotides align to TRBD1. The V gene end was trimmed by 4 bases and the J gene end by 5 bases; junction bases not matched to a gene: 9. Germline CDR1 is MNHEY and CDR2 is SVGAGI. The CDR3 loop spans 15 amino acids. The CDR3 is CASSLYQGAGETQYF. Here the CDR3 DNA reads TGTGCCAGCAGTTTATATCAGGGGGCGGGGGAGACCCAGTACTTC.

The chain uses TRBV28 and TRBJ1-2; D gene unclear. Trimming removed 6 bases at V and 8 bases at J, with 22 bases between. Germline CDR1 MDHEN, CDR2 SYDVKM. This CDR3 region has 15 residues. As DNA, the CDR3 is TGTGCCAGCAGCCTACCGTCGGTGGCCACCGGGGGCTACACCTTC. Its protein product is CASSLPSVATGGYTF.

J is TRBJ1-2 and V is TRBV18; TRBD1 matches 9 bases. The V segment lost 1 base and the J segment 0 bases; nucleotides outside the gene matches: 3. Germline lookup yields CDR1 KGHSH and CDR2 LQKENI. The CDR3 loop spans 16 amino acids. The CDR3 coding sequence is TGTGCCAGCTCACCACGCGGGACAGGGTCTAACTATGGCTACACCTTC. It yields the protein CASSPRGTGSNYGYTF.

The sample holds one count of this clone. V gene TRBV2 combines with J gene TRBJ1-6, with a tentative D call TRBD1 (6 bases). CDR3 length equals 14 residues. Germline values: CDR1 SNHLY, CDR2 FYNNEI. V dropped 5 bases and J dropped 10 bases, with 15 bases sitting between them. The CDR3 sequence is CASSSTGTISPLHF. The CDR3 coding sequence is TGTGCCAGCAGTTCGACCGGGACAATCTCACCCCTCCACTTT.

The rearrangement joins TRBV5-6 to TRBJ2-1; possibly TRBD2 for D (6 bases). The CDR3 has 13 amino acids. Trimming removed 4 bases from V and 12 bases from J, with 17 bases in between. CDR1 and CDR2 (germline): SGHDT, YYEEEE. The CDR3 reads CASSPFSGRWQFF. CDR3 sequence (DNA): TGTGCCAGCAGCCCCTTTAGCGGACGATGGCAGTTCTTC.

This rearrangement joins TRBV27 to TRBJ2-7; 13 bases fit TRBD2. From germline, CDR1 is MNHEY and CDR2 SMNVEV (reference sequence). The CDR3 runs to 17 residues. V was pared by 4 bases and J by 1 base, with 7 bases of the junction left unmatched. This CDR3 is CASSYRTSGSRSYEQYF. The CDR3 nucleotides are TGTGCCAGCAGTTACCGGACTAGCGGGAGTCGGTCCTACGAGCAGTACTTC.